This paragraph reports one T cell receptor beta chain. This sample was included in a study of T cells in Graves' hyperthyroidism and ophthalmopathy. RNA transcripts provided the source from which TCR beta CDR3 regions were amplified. First-round RT-PCR targeting the TCR CDR3 was performed with the HTBI primer set. TCRdb recomputed calls from the multiplex PCR reads with MiXCR, one row per CDR3 protein. Here the sample spans around 540,000 distinct CDR3 sequences, 40% to 55% being singletons. Sequences were obtained from peripheral blood or thyroid tissue (not recorded which). This sequence originates from a woman aged 18-29 years with Graves' hyperthyroidism.

The CDR3 here is CSVGPGREGHQETQYF. The CDR3 coding sequence is TGCAGCGTTGGACCGGGGCGGGAGGGCCACCAAGAGACCCAGTACTTC. The rearrangement joins TRBV29-1 to TRBJ2-5, with 9 bases aligning to TRBD2. Germline assignment: CDR1 SQVTM and CDR2 ANQGSEA. This CDR3 is 16 amino acids long. J was trimmed by 0 bases and V by 4 bases; bases with no gene match: 9.